Sequencing of this TCR beta chain was carried out in a study of T cell responses to AZD1222 COVID-19 vaccine. As to this clone: Its antigen is still unknown.

Germline CDR1 reads KGHDR; CDR2 reads SFDVKD. The V and J ends lost 10 bases and 6 bases, in that order; junction bases with no gene match: 3. The CDR3 is 13 amino acids. Notes on the study in general: Repertoires were collected only later (after the peak T cell response had occurred). Donor demographics were predominantly white British with a female majority; clonal diversity may be underestimated.

Data came from immunoSEQ multiplex PCR; TCRdb stores just in-frame clones and leaves some out. The table includes 130,000 or so clones, around 94% detected once. This clonotype was obtained from an adult in good health. This chain links TRBV24-1 with TRBJ2-1; 12 bases fit TRBD1. The sequencing here drew on peripheral blood, taken on day 0 of AZD1222 vaccination. The chain's CDR3 is CATGQGATNEQFF. The CDR3 DNA is TGTGCCACGGGACAGGGGGCGACCAATGAGCAGTTCTTC.